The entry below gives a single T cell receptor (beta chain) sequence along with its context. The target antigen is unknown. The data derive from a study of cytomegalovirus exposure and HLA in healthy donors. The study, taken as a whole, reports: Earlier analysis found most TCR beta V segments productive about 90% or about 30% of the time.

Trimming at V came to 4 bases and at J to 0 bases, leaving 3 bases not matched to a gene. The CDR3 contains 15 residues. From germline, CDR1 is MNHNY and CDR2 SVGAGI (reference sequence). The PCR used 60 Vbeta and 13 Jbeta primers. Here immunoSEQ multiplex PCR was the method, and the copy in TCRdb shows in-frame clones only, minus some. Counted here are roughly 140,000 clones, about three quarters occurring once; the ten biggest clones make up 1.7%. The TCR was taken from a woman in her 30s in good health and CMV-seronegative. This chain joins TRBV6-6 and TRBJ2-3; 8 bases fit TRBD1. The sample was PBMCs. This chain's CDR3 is CASSWRQGSTDTQYF. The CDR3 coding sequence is TGTGCCAGCAGTTGGAGACAGGGGAGCACAGATACGCAGTATTTT.